This T cell receptor beta chain was profiled in a study of patients and donors after allogeneic stem cell transplantation. The germline V and J ends were trimmed by 4 bases and 1 base, with 18 bases remaining between them. In germline, CDR1 is SGHDT, CDR2 YYEEEE. CDR3 length: 16 amino acids. TCRdb re-called the RT-PCR reads with MiXCR, one entry per CDR3 protein. The top ten clones hold roughly 6% of a sample with about a million distinct CDR3 sequences, approximately 19% of them seen once. This receptor was obtained from a human donor who was either an allogeneic HSCT recipient or a stem cell or donor lymphocyte infusion donor (not recorded which). It is not recorded whose cells these are; they may come from a transplant donor. Sequencing was done on a sample of blood, either unsorted or a sorted T cell fraction (not recorded which). This chain joins TRBV5-6 and TRBJ2-7, with a tentative D call TRBD2 (7 bases). CDR3 protein: CASSLGYREGSYEQYF. CDR3 sequence (DNA): TGTGCCAGCAGCCTTGGTTACAGGGAGGGGTCCTACGAGCAGTACTTC.